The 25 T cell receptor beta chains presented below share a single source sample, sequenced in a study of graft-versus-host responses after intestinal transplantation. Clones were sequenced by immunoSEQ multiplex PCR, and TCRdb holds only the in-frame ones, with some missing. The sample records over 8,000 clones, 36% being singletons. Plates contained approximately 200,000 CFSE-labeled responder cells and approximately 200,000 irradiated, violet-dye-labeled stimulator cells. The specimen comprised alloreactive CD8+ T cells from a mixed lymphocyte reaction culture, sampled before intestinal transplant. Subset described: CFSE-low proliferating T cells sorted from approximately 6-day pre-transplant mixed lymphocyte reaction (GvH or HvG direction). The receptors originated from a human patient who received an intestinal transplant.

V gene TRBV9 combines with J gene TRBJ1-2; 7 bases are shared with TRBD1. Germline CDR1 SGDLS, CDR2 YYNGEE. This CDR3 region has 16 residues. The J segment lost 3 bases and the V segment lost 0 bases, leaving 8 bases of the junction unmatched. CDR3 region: CASSVGTGATYYGYTF. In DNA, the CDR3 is TGTGCCAGCAGCGTAGGCACAGGGGCCACCTACTATGGCTACACCTTC.

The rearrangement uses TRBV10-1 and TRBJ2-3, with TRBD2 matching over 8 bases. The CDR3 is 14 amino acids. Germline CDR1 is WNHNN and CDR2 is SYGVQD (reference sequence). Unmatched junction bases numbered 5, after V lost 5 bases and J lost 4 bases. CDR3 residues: CASSPSGLPDTQYF. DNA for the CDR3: TGCGCCAGCAGTCCTAGCGGGTTGCCAGATACGCAGTATTTT.

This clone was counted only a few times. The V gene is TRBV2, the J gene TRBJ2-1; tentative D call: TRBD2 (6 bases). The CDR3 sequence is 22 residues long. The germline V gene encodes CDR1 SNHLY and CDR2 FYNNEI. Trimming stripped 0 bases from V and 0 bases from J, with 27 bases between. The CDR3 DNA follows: TGTGCCAGCAGTGAAGCCATTGGGGGGTGGCTAACCCGGGAAAGCTCCTACAATGAGCAGTTCTTC. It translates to CASSEAIGGWLTRESSYNEQFF.

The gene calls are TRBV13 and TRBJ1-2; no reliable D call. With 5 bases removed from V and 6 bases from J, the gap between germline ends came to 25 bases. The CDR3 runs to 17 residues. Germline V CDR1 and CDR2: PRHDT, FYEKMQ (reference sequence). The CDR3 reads CASSRGRRIRLRNGYTF. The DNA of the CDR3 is TGTGCCAGCAGCCGAGGCCGCAGAATAAGGCTTCGAAATGGCTACACCTTC.

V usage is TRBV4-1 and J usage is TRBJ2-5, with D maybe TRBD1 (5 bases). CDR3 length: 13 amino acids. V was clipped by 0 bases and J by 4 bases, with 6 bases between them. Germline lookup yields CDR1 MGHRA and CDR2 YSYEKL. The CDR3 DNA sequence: TGCGCCAGCAGCCAAGATCAGGGAGAGACCCAGTACTTC. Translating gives CASSQDQGETQYF.

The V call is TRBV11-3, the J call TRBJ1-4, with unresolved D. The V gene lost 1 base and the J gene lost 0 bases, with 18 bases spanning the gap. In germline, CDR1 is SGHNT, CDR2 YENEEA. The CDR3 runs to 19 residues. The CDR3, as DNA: TGTGCCAGCAGCTTAGGCGCGTTCTGCCAAATTGCAACTAATGAAAAACTGTTTTTT. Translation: CASSLGAFCQIATNEKLFF.

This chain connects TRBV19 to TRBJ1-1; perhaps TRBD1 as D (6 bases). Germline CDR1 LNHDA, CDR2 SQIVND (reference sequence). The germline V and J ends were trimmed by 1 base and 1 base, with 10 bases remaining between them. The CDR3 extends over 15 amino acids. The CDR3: CASSIVDSANTEAFF. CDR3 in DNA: TGTGCCAGTAGTATAGTGGACAGTGCGAACACTGAAGCTTTCTTT.

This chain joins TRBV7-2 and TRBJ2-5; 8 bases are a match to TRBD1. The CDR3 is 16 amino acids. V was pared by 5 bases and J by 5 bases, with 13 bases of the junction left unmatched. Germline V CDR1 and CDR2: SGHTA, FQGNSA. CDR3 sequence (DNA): TGTGCCAGCAGCCTGACAGGGGAGTGGATGGGGGAGACCCAGTACTTC. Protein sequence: CASSLTGEWMGETQYF.

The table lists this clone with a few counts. In nucleotides, the CDR3 is TGTGCCAGCAGCTCTTCTAGCGGGAGCTCCTACAATGAGCAGTTCTTC. This codes for CASSSSSGSSYNEQFF. The chain employs TRBV7-3 and TRBJ2-1, with 10 nucleotides matching TRBD2. Germline V lookup: CDR1 SGHTA, CDR2 FQGTGA. CDR3 length equals 16 residues. V shed 4 bases and J 0 bases; nucleotides not matched to a gene: 3.

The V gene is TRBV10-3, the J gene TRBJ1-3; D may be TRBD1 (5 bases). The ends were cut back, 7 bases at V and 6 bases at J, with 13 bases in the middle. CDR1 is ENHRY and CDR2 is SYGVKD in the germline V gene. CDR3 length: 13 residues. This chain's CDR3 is CAIKRRQLNTIYF. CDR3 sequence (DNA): TGTGCCATCAAACGGAGACAGCTAAACACCATATATTTT.

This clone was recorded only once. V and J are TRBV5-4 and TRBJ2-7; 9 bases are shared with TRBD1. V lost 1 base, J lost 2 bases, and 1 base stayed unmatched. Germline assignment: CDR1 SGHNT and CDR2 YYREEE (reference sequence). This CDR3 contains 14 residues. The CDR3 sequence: CASSLWDRAYEQYF. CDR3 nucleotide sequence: TGTGCCAGCAGCTTGTGGGACAGGGCCTACGAGCAGTACTTC.

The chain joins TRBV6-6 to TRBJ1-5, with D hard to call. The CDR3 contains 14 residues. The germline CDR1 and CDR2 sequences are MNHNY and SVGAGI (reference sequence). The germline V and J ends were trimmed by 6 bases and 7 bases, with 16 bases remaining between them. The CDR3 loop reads CASSLFFRGQPQHF. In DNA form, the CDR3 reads TGTGCCAGCAGCCTGTTCTTTCGGGGACAGCCCCAGCATTTT.

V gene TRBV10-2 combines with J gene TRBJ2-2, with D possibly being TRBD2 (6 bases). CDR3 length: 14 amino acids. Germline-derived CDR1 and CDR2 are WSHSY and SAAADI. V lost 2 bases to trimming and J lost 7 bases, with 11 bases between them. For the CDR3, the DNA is TGCGCCAGCAGTGAGGGGGGGTTTGGCGGGGAGCTGTTTTTT. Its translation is CASSEGGFGGELFF.

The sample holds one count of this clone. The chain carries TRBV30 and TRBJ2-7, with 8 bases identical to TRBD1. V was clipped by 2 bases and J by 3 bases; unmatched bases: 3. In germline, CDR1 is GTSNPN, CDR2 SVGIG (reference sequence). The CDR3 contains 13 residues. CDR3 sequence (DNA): TGTGCCTGGAGTCCTGGACAGGGCTACGAGCAGTACTTC. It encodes CAWSPGQGYEQYF.

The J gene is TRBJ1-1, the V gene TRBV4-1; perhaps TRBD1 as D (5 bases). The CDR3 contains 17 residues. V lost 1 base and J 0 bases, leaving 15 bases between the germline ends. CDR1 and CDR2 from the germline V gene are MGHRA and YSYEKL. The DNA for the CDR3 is TGCGCCAGCAGCCAAGCCTATCCTGGGACTTTGAACACTGAAGCTTTCTTT. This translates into CASSQAYPGTLNTEAFF.

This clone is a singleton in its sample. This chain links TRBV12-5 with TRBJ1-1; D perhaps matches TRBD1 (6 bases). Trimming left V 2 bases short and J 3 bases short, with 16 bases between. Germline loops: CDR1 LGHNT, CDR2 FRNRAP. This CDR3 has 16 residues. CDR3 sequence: CASGLTGFSADTEAFF. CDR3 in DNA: TGTGCTAGTGGTTTGACAGGGTTTTCGGCGGACACTGAAGCTTTCTTT.

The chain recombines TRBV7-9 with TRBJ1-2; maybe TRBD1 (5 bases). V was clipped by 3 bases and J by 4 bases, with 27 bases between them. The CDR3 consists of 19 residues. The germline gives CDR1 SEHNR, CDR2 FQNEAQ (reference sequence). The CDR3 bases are TGTGCCAGCAGCTTGCAAAAGATCGCGGGACCTCCGTCGGTCTATGGCTACACCTTC. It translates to CASSLQKIAGPPSVYGYTF.

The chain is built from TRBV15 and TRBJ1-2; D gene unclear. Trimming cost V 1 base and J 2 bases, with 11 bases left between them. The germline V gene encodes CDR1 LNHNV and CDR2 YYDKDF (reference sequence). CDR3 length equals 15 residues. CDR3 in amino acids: CATSRALQYNYGYTF. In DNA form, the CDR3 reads TGTGCCACCAGCAGAGCCCTCCAGTACAACTATGGCTACACCTTC.

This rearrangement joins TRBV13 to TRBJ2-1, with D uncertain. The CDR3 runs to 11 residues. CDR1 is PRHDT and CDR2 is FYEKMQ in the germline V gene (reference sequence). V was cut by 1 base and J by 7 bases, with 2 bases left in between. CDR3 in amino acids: CASSLANEQFF. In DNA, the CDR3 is TGTGCCAGCAGCTTAGCGAATGAGCAGTTCTTC. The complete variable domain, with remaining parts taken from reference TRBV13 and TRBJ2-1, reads AAGVIQSPRHLIKEKRETATLKCYPIPRHDTVYWYQQGPGQDPQFLISFYEKMQSDKGSIPDRFSAQQFSDYHSELNMSSLELGDSALYFCASSLANEQFFGPGTRLTVL.

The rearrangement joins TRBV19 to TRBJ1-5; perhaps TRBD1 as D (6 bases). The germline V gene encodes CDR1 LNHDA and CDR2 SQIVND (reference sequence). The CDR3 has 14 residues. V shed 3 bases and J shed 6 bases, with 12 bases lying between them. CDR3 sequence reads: CASSIGAGVQPQHF. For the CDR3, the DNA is TGTGCCAGTAGTATCGGGGCAGGGGTTCAGCCCCAGCATTTT.

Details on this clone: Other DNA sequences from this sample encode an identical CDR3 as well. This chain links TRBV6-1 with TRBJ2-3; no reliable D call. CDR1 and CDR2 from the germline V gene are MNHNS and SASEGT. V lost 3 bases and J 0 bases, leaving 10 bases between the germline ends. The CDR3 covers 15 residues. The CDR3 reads CASSEAPESTDTQYF. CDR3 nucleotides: TGTGCCAGCAGTGAGGCGCCGGAGAGCACAGATACGCAGTATTTT.

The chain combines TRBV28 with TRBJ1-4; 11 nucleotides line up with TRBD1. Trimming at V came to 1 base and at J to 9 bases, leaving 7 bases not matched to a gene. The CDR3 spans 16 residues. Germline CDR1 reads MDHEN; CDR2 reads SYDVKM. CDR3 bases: TGTGCCAGCAGTTTATTTAGGGACAGGGGGAGAAAAAAACTGTTTTTT. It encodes CASSLFRDRGRKKLFF. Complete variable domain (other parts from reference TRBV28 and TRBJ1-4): DVKVTQSSRYLVKRTGEKVFLECVQDMDHENMFWYRQDPGLGLRLIYFSYDVKMKEKGDIPEGYSVSREKKERFSLILESASTNQTSMYLCASSLFRDRGRKKLFFGSGTQLSVL.

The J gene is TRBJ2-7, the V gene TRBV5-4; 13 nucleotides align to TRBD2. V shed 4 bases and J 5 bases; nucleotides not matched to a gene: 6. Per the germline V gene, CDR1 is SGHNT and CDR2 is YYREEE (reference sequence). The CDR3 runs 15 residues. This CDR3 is CASSLRTSGSDEQYF. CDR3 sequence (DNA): TGTGCCAGCAGCCTCCGGACTAGCGGGAGCGACGAGCAGTACTTC.

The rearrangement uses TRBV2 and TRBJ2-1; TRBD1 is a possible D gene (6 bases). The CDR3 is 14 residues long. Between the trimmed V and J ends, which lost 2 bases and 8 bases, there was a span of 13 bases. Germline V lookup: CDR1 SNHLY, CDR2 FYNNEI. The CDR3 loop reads CASSEYGGLDEQFF. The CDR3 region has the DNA TGTGCCAGCAGTGAATATGGGGGCCTCGATGAGCAGTTCTTC.

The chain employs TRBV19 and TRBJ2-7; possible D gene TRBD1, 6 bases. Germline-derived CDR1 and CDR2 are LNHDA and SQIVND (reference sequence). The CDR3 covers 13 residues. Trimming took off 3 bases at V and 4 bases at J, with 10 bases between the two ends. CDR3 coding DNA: TGTGCCAGTAGTATCTCCAGGGGATACGAGCAGTACTTC. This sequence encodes CASSISRGYEQYF.